Listed here is a single T cell receptor beta chain. Enrolment of Seattle patients took place during active infection, and they were followed longitudinally. These data belong to a study of blood T cell repertoires in COVID-19. Overall study: Specimens from acute and convalescent COVID-19 originated in the United States, Italy and Spain.

Original analysis: Nucleated cell counts were estimated from reference gene primer amplification. Clones were read by immunoSEQ multiplex PCR, and TCRdb kept only the in-frame ones, dropping some. That table supplies the V and J calls and clone size; D and trimming were determined from the DNA. The table includes about 240,000 clones, 65% to 90% detected once. Germline trimming cut 4 bases from V and 3 bases from J; bases unmatched to any gene: 9. The CDR3 spans 15 residues. Germline CDR1 reads LNHDA; CDR2 reads SQIVND (reference sequence). V usage is TRBV19 and J usage is TRBJ2-7; 7 bases are shared with TRBD1. The specimen was peripheral blood. This receptor was identified in a man aged 45 to 65 with COVID-19, enrolled during active disease. CDR3 protein: CASSTRQGRIYEQYF. CDR3 DNA sequence: TGTGCCAGTAGTACCCGACAGGGTAGGATCTACGAGCAGTACTTC. The full variable domain, its missing parts supplied by reference TRBV19 and TRBJ2-7, is DGGITQSPKYLFRKEGQNVTLSCEQNLNHDAMYWYRQDPGQGLRLIYYSQIVNDFQKGDIAEGYSVSREKKESFPLTVTSAQKNPTAFYLCASSTRQGRIYEQYFGPGTRLTVT.